This T cell receptor (beta chain) is drawn from a study of cytotoxic CD8 clonotypes in ibrutinib-treated CLL. Assay: immunoSEQ multiplex PCR; the TCRdb copy retains only in-frame clones and omits some. Of about 130,000 clones in the sample, around 80% were seen once. The germline gives CDR1 MNHEY, CDR2 SVGAGI. This CDR3 spans 13 amino acids. Losses at the gene ends were 7 bases for V and 6 bases for J; bases not matched to a gene: 8. The clonotype comes from a human donor with chronic lymphocytic leukemia. This specimen was PBMCs, taken after 12 months of ibrutinib treatment. The chain uses TRBV6-5 and TRBJ2-7; 8 bases align to TRBD1. The CDR3 loop reads CASTDDRGGEQYF. CDR3 coding DNA: TGTGCCAGCACCGACGACAGGGGCGGCGAGCAGTACTTC.